Listed below are T cell receptor beta chains from one sample, sequenced in a study of T cell responses to AZD1222 COVID-19 vaccine. Profiled with immunoSEQ multiplex PCR; TCRdb holds only in-frame clones, not every one. The repertoire holds roughly 140,000 clones, around 91% seen once, with about a tenth in the top ten. Sample: peripheral blood, taken 28 days after the second AZD1222 dose. These receptors were obtained from an adult who received the AZD1222 COVID-19 vaccine. The CDR3 runs from the conserved cysteine through the conserved F or W. The order of the fields is CDR3 protein, CDR3 DNA, D gene, J gene, V gene, clone size. A D gene is named only where the DNA matches it firmly. Clone sizes are given selectively: once, few, many, or a class where the clone is expanded.

CDR3: CASRGGDFYEQYF; DNA: TGTGCCAGCAGAGGAGGAGACTTCTACGAGCAGTACTTC; D: -; J: TRBJ2-7; V: TRBV2; size: -
CDR3: CASRTTGEAEAFF; DNA: TGTGCCAGCAGGACGACAGGGGAAGCTGAAGCTTTCTTT; D: TRBD1; J: TRBJ1-1; V: TRBV28; size: -
CDR3: CASSFDMVYRNSNQPQHF; DNA: TGTGCCAGCAGTTTTGATATGGTTTACAGGAATAGCAATCAGCCCCAGCATTTT; D: -; J: TRBJ1-5; V: TRBV28; size: -
CDR3: CASSYDEGGTEAFF; DNA: TGTGCCAGCAGTTACGATGAGGGAGGCACTGAAGCTTTCTTT; D: -; J: TRBJ1-1; V: TRBV6-5; size: -
CDR3: CASSVEDSNYGYTF; DNA: TGTGCCAGCAGCGTAGAGGACAGTAACTATGGCTACACCTTC; D: -; J: TRBJ1-2; V: TRBV9; size: -
CDR3: CAWSVDRVYTF; DNA: TGTGCCTGGAGTGTGGACAGGGTCTACACCTTC; D: TRBD1; J: TRBJ1-2; V: TRBV30; size: -
CDR3: CASSLSANQLETQYF; DNA: TGTGCCAGCAGCCTATCGGCCAATCAACTGGAGACCCAGTACTTC; D: -; J: TRBJ2-5; V: TRBV14; size: -
CDR3: CASSYSTRLDNTGELFF; DNA: TGTGCCAGCAGTTACTCGACGAGACTAGATAACACCGGGGAGCTGTTTTTT; D: -; J: TRBJ2-2; V: TRBV6-2/TRBV6-3; size: -
CDR3: CATTATSGYNEQFF; DNA: TGCGCCACTACGGCGACTAGCGGGTACAATGAGCAGTTCTTC; D: TRBD2; J: TRBJ2-1; V: TRBV10-2; size: -
CDR3: CASSETGQNTEAFF; DNA: TGTGCCAGCAGCGAGACTGGCCAGAACACTGAAGCTTTCTTT; D: -; J: TRBJ1-1; V: TRBV6-5; size: -
CDR3: CASSLETGTATGNTIYF; DNA: TGCGCCAGCAGCTTGGAAACCGGGACAGCGACTGGAAACACCATATATTTT; D: TRBD1; J: TRBJ1-3; V: TRBV5-1; size: -
CDR3: CASSSPPGQGLPIYGYTF; DNA: TGTGCCAGTAGTTCCCCTCCGGGACAGGGATTACCGATCTATGGCTACACCTTC; D: TRBD1; J: TRBJ1-2; V: TRBV19; size: -
CDR3: CASSFTGGRVKDTQYF; DNA: TGTGCCAGCAGTTTTACAGGGGGCAGGGTAAAAGATACGCAGTATTTT; D: TRBD1; J: TRBJ2-3; V: TRBV28; size: -
CDR3: CATLTGVGTEAFF; DNA: TGTGCCACTCTGACAGGGGTGGGGACTGAAGCTTTCTTT; D: TRBD1; J: TRBJ1-1; V: TRBV6-6; size: -
CDR3: CSVPWDREGYGYTF; DNA: TGCAGCGTTCCTTGGGACAGGGAGGGCTATGGCTACACCTTC; D: TRBD1; J: TRBJ1-2; V: TRBV29-1; size: -
CDR3: CASSPVGDTQYF; DNA: TGTGCCAGCAGTCCCGTCGGGGATACGCAGTATTTT; D: -; J: TRBJ2-3; V: TRBV3-1/TRBV3-2; size: -
CDR3: CSVEGRGRPDTQYF; DNA: TGCAGCGTTGAAGGCCGCGGGAGACCAGATACGCAGTATTTT; D: TRBD2; J: TRBJ2-3; V: TRBV29-1; size: -
CDR3: CASSYEVNYGYTF; DNA: TGTGCCAGCAGTTACGAAGTTAACTATGGCTACACCTTC; D: -; J: TRBJ1-2; V: TRBV6-2/TRBV6-3; size: -
CDR3: CASRRQGGYTEAFF; DNA: TGTGCCAGCAGGCGACAGGGTGGGTACACTGAAGCTTTCTTT; D: TRBD1; J: TRBJ1-1; V: TRBV6-4; size: -
CDR3: CATSVGRGQPQHF; DNA: TGTGCCACCAGTGTGGGCCGCGGTCAGCCCCAGCATTTT; D: -; J: TRBJ1-5; V: TRBV24-1; size: -
CDR3: CASRIQGQPTQPQHF; DNA: TGTGCCAGCAGAATCCAGGGACAACCAACTCAGCCCCAGCATTTT; D: -; J: TRBJ1-5; V: TRBV28; size: -
CDR3: CASSLGGTRANYGYTF; DNA: TGTGCCAGCAGTTTAGGGGGGACCAGGGCAAACTATGGCTACACCTTC; D: -; J: TRBJ1-2; V: TRBV6-5; size: -
CDR3: CATKGQSNTGELFF; DNA: TGTGCCACCAAAGGACAGTCGAACACCGGGGAGCTGTTTTTT; D: -; J: TRBJ2-2; V: TRBV24-1; size: -
CDR3: CATGQGASEAFF; DNA: TGTGCCACCGGACAGGGGGCAAGTGAAGCTTTCTTT; D: TRBD1; J: TRBJ1-1; V: TRBV10-3; size: -
CDR3: CASRPGGVHEQYF; DNA: TGTGCCAGCAGACCAGGAGGTGTCCACGAGCAGTACTTC; D: -; J: TRBJ2-7; V: TRBV6-5; size: -
CDR3: CASSLFLAGHTKNIQYF; DNA: TGTGCCAGCAGCTTATTCCTAGCGGGCCATACCAAAAACATTCAGTACTTC; D: TRBD2; J: TRBJ2-4; V: TRBV5-6; size: -
CDR3: CASSAPGTQRDTQYF; DNA: TGTGCCAGCAGTGCACCGGGGACCCAGAGAGATACGCAGTATTTT; D: -; J: TRBJ2-3; V: TRBV28; size: -
CDR3: CASSPRPFEEGYGYTF; DNA: TGTGCCAGCTCACCTCGCCCCTTCGAAGAGGGCTATGGCTACACCTTC; D: -; J: TRBJ1-2; V: TRBV18; size: -
CDR3: CASRPRGATDTQYF; DNA: TGTGCCAGTAGGCCCCGGGGGGCCACAGATACGCAGTATTTT; D: -; J: TRBJ2-3; V: TRBV19; size: -
CDR3: CASSEPVLSSSYNEQFF; DNA: TGTGCCAGCAGTGAACCAGTGTTATCGAGCTCCTACAATGAGCAGTTCTTC; D: -; J: TRBJ2-1; V: TRBV2; size: -
CDR3: CASRDSPNYGYTF; DNA: TGTGCCAGCAGGGACAGCCCTAACTATGGCTACACCTTC; D: -; J: TRBJ1-2; V: TRBV27; size: -
CDR3: CASSEEGNQPQHF; DNA: TGTGCCAGCAGTGAAGAGGGGAATCAGCCCCAGCATTTT; D: -; J: TRBJ1-5; V: TRBV2; size: -
CDR3: CASSSKEGSGYGYTF; DNA: TGTGCCAGCAGTTCTAAAGAGGGAAGCGGCTATGGCTACACCTTC; D: -; J: TRBJ1-2; V: TRBV6-5; size: -
CDR3: CASSLSPRGYTEAFF; DNA: TGTGCCAGCAGCCTATCCCCTCGGGGGTACACTGAAGCTTTCTTT; D: -; J: TRBJ1-1; V: TRBV7-2; size: -
CDR3: CASSSGSSAGFYGYTF; DNA: TGTGCCAGCAGTTCAGGGTCCTCGGCGGGGTTCTATGGCTACACCTTC; D: -; J: TRBJ1-2; V: TRBV6-2/TRBV6-3; size: -
CDR3: CASSLGQEYYEQYF; DNA: TGTGCCAGCAGCTTAGGACAGGAATACTACGAGCAGTACTTC; D: -; J: TRBJ2-7; V: TRBV11-2; size: -
CDR3: CSASTYYGYTF; DNA: TGCAGTGCTAGTACGTACTATGGCTACACCTTC; D: -; J: TRBJ1-2; V: TRBV20-1; size: -
CDR3: CASTRGNTGELFF; DNA: TGTGCCAGCACGAGGGGGAACACCGGGGAGCTGTTTTTT; D: -; J: TRBJ2-2; V: TRBV12-3/TRBV12-4; size: -
CDR3: CASSHPRDGPIGEKLFF; DNA: TGCGCCAGCAGCCACCCTCGGGACGGACCGATAGGCGAAAAACTGTTTTTT; D: -; J: TRBJ1-4; V: TRBV4-1; size: -
CDR3: CASSPRSGGTEAFF; DNA: TGTGCCAGCAGTCCCCGGTCGGGAGGCACTGAAGCTTTCTTT; D: -; J: TRBJ1-1; V: TRBV6-5; size: once
CDR3: CASSLLGGTEAFF; DNA: TGTGCCAGCAGCCTCCTGGGGGGCACTGAAGCTTTCTTT; D: -; J: TRBJ1-1; V: TRBV7-9; size: -
CDR3: CASSLRTLRGNQPQHF; DNA: TGTGCCAGCAGTTTGAGGACTCTCAGGGGCAATCAGCCCCAGCATTTT; D: -; J: TRBJ1-5; V: TRBV28; size: -
CDR3: CASSLGRRLPNYTDTQYF; DNA: TGTGCCAGCAGCTTAGGACGGAGACTCCCCAATTACACAGATACGCAGTATTTT; D: -; J: TRBJ2-3; V: TRBV7-9; size: -
CDR3: CASSGGQQNGYTF; DNA: TGTGCCAGCAGCGGTGGACAGCAGAATGGCTACACCTTC; D: -; J: TRBJ1-2; V: TRBV11-2; size: -
CDR3: CASSRGGLDYGYTF; DNA: TGTGCCAGCAGCAGAGGGGGGTTGGACTATGGCTACACCTTC; D: -; J: TRBJ1-2; V: TRBV7-6; size: -
CDR3: CASSQDGRVGYTF; DNA: TGCGCCAGCAGCCAAGATGGGAGGGTTGGCTACACCTTC; D: -; J: TRBJ1-2; V: TRBV4-1; size: -
CDR3: CASSPTGTGTEAFF; DNA: TGTGCCAGCAGCCCGACGGGGACCGGGACTGAAGCTTTCTTT; D: -; J: TRBJ1-1; V: TRBV7-9; size: -
CDR3: CASSRRGTEAFF; DNA: TGTGCCAGTAGTAGGAGGGGGACTGAAGCTTTCTTT; D: -; J: TRBJ1-1; V: TRBV19; size: -
CDR3: CATSRNSGTGDEKLFF; DNA: TGTGCCACCAGCAGAAATTCCGGGACAGGGGATGAAAAACTGTTTTTT; D: TRBD1; J: TRBJ1-4; V: TRBV15; size: few
CDR3: CASSQGGRRANEKLFF; DNA: TGCGCCAGCAGCCAAGGAGGGAGGAGGGCTAATGAAAAACTGTTTTTT; D: -; J: TRBJ1-4; V: TRBV4-1; size: -
CDR3: CASSLGTVYGYTF; DNA: TGTGCCAGCAGTTTAGGGACGGTCTATGGCTACACCTTC; D: -; J: TRBJ1-2; V: TRBV12-3/TRBV12-4; size: -
CDR3: CASSTRDNNSPLHF; DNA: TGTGCCAGCTCAACCCGGGATAATAATTCACCCCTCCACTTT; D: -; J: TRBJ1-6; V: TRBV18; size: -
CDR3: CASSLGLEVKLFF; DNA: TGTGCCAGCAGCTTGGGCCTCGAGGTAAAACTGTTTTTT; D: -; J: TRBJ1-4; V: TRBV5-5; size: -
CDR3: CASSFRGPNTGELFF; DNA: TGTGCCAGCAGTTTCAGGGGTCCGAACACCGGGGAGCTGTTTTTT; D: -; J: TRBJ2-2; V: TRBV28; size: -
CDR3: CASSTRQGSGELFF; DNA: TGTGCCAGTAGTACCCGACAGGGGTCCGGGGAGCTGTTTTTT; D: TRBD1; J: TRBJ2-2; V: TRBV19; size: -